Each of the 2 T cell receptor beta chains below was sequenced from the same sample in a study of blood T cells in healthy people across ages. A J-beta primer mix and a sample-barcoded 5' primer were used in a second PCR of roughly 6 to 11 cycles. Each CDR3 protein is one row after TCRdb ran MiXCR on the 5' RACE reads. The table records some 1.4 million distinct CDR3 sequences, approximately 38% of them present only once. Sequencing input: blood. The origin of the receptors is a woman between 18 and 29 years old in good health.

This clonotype showed up just a few times. This chain uses TRBV12-3 or TRBV12-4 with TRBJ2-5; D is ambiguous. The CDR3 is 14 amino acids. The ends were cut back, 5 bases at V and 2 bases at J, with 12 bases in the middle. The CDR3 region has the DNA TGTGCCAGCAGTCCCCAAGGAGATCAAGAGACCCAGTACTTC. Translated: CASSPQGDQETQYF.

This clonotype was observed a handful of times. V is TRBV7-8 and J is TRBJ2-6, with D possibly being TRBD2 (6 bases). CDR1 SGHVS and CDR2 FQNEAQ come from the germline V gene. The CDR3 is made up of 16 amino acids. V lost 7 bases and J 0 bases, leaving 13 bases between the germline ends. The CDR3 spells CASTAEGHSGANVLTF. The CDR3 DNA reads TGTGCCAGCACGGCGGAGGGGCACTCTGGGGCCAACGTCCTGACTTTC. The variable domain in full, with the rest retrieved from reference TRBV7-8 and TRBJ2-6, is GAGVSQSPRYKVAKRGQDVALRCDPISGHVSLFWYQQALGQGPEFLTYFQNEAQLDKSGLPSDRFFAERPEGSVSTLKIQRTQQEDSAVYLCASTAEGHSGANVLTFGAGSRLTVL.